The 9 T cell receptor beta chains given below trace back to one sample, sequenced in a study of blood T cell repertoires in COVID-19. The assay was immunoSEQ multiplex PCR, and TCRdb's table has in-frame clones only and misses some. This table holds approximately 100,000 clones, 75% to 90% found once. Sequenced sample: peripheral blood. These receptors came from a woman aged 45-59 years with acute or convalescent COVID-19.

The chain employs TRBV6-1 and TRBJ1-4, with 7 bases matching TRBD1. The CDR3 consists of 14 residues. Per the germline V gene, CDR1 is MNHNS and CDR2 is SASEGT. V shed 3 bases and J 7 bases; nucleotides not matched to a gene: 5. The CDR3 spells CASSERTGVEKLFF. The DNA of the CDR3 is TGTGCCAGCAGTGAGAGAACAGGGGTTGAAAAACTGTTTTTT.

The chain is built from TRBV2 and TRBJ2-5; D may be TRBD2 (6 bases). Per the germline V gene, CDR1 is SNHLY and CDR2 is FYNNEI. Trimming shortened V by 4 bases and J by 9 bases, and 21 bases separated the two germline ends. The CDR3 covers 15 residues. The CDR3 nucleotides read TGTGCCAGCAGTGTTGAGGGGTCGGGAGTGGCGGCCCAGTACTTC. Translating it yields CASSVEGSGVAAQYF.

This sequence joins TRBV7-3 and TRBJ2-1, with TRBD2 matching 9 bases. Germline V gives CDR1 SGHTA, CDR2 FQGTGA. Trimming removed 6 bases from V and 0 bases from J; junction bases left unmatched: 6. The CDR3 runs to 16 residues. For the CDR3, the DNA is TGTGCCAGCAGTCGACTAGCGGTGTCCTCCTACAATGAGCAGTTCTTC. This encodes CASSRLAVSSYNEQFF.

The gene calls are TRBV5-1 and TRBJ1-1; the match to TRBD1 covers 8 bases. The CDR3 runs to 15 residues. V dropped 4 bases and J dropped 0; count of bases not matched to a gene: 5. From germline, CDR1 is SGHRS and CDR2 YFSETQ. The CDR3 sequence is CASSRTGGMNTEAFF. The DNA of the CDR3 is TGCGCCAGCAGCCGCACAGGGGGGATGAACACTGAAGCTTTCTTT.

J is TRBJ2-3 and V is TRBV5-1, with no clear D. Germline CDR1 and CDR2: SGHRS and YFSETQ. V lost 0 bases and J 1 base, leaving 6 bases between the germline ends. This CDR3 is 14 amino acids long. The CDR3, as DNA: TGCGCCAGCAGCTTGGGTACTCGCACAGATACGCAGTATTTT. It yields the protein CASSLGTRTDTQYF. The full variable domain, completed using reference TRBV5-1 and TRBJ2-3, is KAGVTQTPRYLIKTRGQQVTLSCSPISGHRSVSWYQQTPGQGLQFLFEYFSETQRNKGNFPGRFSGRQFSNSRSEMNVSTLELGDSALYLCASSLGTRTDTQYFGPGTRLTVL.

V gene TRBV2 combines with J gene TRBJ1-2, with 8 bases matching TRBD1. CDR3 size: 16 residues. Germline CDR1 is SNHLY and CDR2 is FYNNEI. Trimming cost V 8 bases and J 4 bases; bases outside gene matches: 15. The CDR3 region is CASRWGDRGTSYGYTF. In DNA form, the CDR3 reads TGTGCCAGCCGCTGGGGAGACAGGGGAACATCCTATGGCTACACCTTC.

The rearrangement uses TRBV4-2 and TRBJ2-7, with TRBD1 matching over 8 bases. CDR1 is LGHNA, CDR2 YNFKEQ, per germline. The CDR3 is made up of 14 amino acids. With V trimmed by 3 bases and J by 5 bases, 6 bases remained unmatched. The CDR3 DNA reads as TGTGCCAGCAGCCACTACAGGGGGTGGAACGAGCAGTACTTC. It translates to CASSHYRGWNEQYF.

This CDR3 reads CASSQDLAGGYEQYF. The CDR3 DNA reads TGTGCCAGCAGCCAAGATTTAGCGGGGGGGTACGAGCAGTACTTC. This chain connects TRBV4-2 to TRBJ2-7, with 11 bases identical to TRBD2. This CDR3 is 15 amino acids long. Germline V gene sequence: CDR1 LGHNA, CDR2 YNFKEQ. Trimming removed 0 bases from V and 4 bases from J; junction bases left unmatched: 2.

As DNA, the CDR3 is TGTGCTAGTGGTTTTATGTACCCACTAGCGGGGCTTCCAGATACGCAGTATTTT. It translates to CASGFMYPLAGLPDTQYF. The chain uses TRBV12-5 and TRBJ2-3; TRBD2 matches 10 bases. The CDR3 runs to 18 residues. Germline-derived CDR1 and CDR2 are LGHNT and FRNRAP. V shed 3 bases and J 4 bases; nucleotides not matched to a gene: 13.